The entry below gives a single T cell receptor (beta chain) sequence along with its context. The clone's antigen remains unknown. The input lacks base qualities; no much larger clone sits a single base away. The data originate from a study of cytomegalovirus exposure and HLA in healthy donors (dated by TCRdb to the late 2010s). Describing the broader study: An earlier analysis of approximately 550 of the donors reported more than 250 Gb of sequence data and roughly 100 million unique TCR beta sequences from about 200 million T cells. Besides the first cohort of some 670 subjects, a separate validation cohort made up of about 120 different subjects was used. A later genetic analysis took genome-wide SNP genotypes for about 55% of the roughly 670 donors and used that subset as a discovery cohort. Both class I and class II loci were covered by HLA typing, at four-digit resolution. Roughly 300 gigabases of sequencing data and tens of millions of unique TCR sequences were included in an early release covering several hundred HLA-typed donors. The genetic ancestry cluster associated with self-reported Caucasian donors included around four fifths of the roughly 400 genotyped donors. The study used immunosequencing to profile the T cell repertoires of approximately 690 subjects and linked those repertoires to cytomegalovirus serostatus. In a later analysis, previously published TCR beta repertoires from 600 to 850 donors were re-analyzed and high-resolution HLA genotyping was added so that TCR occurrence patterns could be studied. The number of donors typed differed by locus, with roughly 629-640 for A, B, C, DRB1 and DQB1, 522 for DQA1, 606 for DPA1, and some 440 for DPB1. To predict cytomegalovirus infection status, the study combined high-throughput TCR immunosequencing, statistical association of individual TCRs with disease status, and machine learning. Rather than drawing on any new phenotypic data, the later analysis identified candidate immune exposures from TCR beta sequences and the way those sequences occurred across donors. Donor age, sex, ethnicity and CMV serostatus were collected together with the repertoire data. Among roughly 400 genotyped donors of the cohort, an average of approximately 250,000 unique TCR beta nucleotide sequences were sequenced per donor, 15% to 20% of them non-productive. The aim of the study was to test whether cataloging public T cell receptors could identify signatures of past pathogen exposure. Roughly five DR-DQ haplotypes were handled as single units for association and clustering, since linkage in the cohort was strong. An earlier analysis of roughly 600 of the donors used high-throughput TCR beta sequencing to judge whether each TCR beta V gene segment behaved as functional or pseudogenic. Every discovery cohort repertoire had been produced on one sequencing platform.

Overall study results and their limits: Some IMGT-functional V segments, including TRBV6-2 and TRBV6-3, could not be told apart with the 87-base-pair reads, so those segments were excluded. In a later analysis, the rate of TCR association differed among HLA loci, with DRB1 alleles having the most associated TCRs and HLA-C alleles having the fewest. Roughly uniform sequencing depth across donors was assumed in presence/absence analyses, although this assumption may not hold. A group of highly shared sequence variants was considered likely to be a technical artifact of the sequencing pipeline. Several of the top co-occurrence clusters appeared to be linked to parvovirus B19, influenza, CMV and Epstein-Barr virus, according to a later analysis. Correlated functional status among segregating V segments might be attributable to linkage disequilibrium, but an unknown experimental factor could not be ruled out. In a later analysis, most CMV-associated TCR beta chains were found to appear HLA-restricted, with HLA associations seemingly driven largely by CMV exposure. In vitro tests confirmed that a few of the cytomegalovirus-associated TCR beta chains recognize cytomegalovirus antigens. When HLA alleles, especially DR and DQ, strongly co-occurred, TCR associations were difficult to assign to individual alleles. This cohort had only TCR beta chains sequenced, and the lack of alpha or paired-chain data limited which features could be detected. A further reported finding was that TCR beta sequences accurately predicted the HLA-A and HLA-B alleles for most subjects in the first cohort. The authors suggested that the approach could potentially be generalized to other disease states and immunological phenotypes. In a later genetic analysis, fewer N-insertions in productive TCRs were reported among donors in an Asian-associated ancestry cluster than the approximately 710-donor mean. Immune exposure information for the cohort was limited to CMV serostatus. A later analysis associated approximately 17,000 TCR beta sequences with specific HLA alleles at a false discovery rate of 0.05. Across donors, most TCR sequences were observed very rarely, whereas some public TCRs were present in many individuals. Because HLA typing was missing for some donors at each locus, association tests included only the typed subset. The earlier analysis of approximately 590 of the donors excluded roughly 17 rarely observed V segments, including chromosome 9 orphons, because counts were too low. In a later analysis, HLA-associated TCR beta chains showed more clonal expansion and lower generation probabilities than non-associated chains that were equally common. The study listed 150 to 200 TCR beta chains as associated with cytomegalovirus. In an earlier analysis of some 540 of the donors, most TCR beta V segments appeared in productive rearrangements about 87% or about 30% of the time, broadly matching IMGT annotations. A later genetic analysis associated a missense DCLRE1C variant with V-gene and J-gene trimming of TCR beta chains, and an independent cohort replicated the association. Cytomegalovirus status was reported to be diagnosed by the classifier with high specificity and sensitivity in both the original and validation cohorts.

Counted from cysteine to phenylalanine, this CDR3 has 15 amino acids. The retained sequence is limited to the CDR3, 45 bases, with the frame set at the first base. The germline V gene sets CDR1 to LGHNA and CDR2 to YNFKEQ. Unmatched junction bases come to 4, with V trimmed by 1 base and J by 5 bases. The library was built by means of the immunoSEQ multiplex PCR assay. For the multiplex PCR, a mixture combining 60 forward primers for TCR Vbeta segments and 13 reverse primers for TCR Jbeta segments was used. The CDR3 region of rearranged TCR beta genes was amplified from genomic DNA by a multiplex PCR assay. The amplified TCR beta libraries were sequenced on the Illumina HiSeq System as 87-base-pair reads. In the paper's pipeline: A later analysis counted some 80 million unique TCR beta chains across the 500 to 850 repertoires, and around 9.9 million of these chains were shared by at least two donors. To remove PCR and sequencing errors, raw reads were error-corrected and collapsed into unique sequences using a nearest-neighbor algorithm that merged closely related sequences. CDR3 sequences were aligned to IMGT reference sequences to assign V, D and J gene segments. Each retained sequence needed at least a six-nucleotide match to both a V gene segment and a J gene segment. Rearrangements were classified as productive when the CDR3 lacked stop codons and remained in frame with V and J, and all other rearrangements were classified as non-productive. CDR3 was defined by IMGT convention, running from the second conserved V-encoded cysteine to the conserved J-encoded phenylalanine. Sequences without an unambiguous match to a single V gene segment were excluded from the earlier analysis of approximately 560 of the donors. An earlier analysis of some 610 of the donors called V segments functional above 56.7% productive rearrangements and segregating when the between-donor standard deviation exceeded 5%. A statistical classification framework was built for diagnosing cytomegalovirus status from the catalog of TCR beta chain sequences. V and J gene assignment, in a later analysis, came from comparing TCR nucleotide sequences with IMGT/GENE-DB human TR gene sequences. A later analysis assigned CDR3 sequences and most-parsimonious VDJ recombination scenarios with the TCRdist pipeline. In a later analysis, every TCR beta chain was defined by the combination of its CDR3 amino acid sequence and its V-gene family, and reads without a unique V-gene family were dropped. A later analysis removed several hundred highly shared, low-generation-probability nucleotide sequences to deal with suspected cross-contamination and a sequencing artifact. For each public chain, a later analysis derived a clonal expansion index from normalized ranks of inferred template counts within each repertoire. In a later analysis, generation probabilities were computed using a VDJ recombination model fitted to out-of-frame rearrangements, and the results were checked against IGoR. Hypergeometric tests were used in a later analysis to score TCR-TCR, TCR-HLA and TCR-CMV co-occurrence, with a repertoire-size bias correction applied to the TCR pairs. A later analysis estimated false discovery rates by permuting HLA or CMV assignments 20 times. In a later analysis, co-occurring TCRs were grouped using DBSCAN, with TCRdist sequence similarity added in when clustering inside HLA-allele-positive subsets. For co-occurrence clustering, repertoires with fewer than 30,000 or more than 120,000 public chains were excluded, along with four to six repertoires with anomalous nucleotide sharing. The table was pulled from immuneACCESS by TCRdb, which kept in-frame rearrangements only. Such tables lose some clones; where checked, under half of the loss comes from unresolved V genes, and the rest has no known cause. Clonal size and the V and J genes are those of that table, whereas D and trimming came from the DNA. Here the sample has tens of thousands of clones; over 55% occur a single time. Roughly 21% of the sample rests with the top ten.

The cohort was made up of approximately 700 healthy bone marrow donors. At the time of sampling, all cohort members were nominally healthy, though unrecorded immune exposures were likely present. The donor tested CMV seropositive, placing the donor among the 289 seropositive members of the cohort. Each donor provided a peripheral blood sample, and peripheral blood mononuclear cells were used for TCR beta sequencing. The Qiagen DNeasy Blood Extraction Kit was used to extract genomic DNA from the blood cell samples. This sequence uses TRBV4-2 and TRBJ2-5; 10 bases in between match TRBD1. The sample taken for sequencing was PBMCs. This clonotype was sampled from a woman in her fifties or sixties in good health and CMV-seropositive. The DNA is TGTGCCAGCAGCCAAGGGACAGGGGGTGAGGAGACCCAGTACTTC. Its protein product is CASSQGTGGEETQYF.